Listed here are 17 T cell receptor beta chains from one sample, sequenced in a study of OX40 agonist ivuxolimab in advanced cancers. To prepare the library, the immunoSEQ multiplex PCR assay was applied. In its TCRdb copy, this immuneACCESS table keeps in-frame sequences only and misses some clones. Where compared with another copy, unresolved V genes explain less than half of these, and the others have no known cause. A total of about 130,000 clones appear in this sample, just under 95% of them only once. Under 0.95% of the sample goes to the ten largest clones. The sample here was CD4+ or CD8+ T cells sorted from blood, taken in a trial of the OX40 agonist ivuxolimab. These TCRs come from an adult with an advanced solid tumor such as melanoma, head and neck, liver or kidney cancer.

V usage is TRBV20-1 and J usage is TRBJ2-3; D is unclear. V was cut by 4 bases and J by 4 bases, with 6 bases left in between. Per the germline V gene, CDR1 is DFQATT and CDR2 is SNEGSKA (reference sequence). The CDR3 length is 11 residues. CDR3 nucleotides: TGCAGTGCTACCAAATCAGATACGCAGTATTTT. It translates to CSATKSDTQYF.

The rearrangement uses TRBV6-5 and TRBJ2-7, with TRBD2 as a possible D gene (7 bases). Between the trimmed V and J ends, which lost 0 bases and 0 bases, there was a span of 12 bases. The CDR3 runs 16 residues. Germline CDR1 reads MNHEY; CDR2 reads SVGAGI. The CDR3 reads CASSYSGGASSYEQYF. CDR3 sequence (DNA): TGTGCCAGCAGTTACTCTGGGGGGGCTAGCTCCTACGAGCAGTACTTC.

The chain combines TRBV27 with TRBJ1-1; D unclear. Germline-derived CDR1 and CDR2 are MNHEY and SMNVEV (reference sequence). CDR3 size: 13 residues. Deletions cut 2 bases from V and 1 base from J, with 5 bases between. CDR3 nucleotides: TGTGCCAGCAGTTTAACCAGGAACACTGAAGCTTTCTTT. This gives the protein CASSLTRNTEAFF.

This chain uses TRBV5-1 with TRBJ1-2; 8 bases line up with TRBD1. The CDR3 spans 15 residues. Trimming cost V 3 bases and J 2 bases; bases outside gene matches: 6. Germline V gives CDR1 SGHRS, CDR2 YFSETQ. The CDR3 here is CASSSSGGGNYGYTF. CDR3 nucleotides: TGCGCCAGCAGCTCCTCAGGGGGCGGAAACTATGGCTACACCTTC.

Note on this clone: One junction end disagrees with the germline gene, perhaps due to a read error. The CDR3 nucleotides are TGTGCCAGCAGCAAAGACGGGGCCGGACAGCCAAATCAGCCCCAGCATTTT. Translating it yields CASSKDGAGQPNQPQHF. The rearrangement links TRBV4-2 to TRBJ1-5, with D maybe TRBD1 (6 bases). This CDR3 spans 17 amino acids. Germline lookup yields CDR1 LGHNA and CDR2 YNFKEQ.

This chain links TRBV9 with TRBJ2-5; D is possibly TRBD1 or TRBD2 (6 bases each). The length of the CDR3 is 16 residues. V lost 2 bases and J lost 0, with 14 bases in between. CDR1 and CDR2 from the germline V gene are SGDLS and YYNGEE. The CDR3 region is CASSVRDTTYQETQYF. DNA of the CDR3: TGTGCCAGCAGCGTGCGGGACACCACGTACCAAGAGACCCAGTACTTC.

This chain joins TRBV28 and TRBJ2-7; 7 bases are a match to TRBD2. The ends lost 2 bases at V and 3 bases at J; junction bases unmatched: 10. CDR1 MDHEN and CDR2 SYDVKM come from the germline V gene. This CDR3 is built from 16 residues. The CDR3 is CASSLVGGGGGYEQYF. The CDR3 region has the DNA TGTGCCAGCAGTTTAGTAGGTGGGGGGGGAGGCTACGAGCAGTACTTC.

The chain links TRBV29-1 to TRBJ2-2; D ambiguous. The V end lost 7 bases, the J end lost 3 bases, and 6 bases lay between the germline ends. Germline CDR1 reads SQVTM; CDR2 reads ANQGSEA. This CDR3 is 11 amino acids long. This CDR3 is CSGADTGELFF. CDR3 nucleotide sequence: TGCAGCGGTGCGGACACCGGGGAGCTGTTTTTT.

The chain has TRBV5-4 and TRBJ2-5; 11 bases fit TRBD1. This CDR3 has 18 residues. Trimming took 4 bases from V and 4 from J; bases not matched to a gene: 15. Germline V CDR1 and CDR2: SGHNT, YYREEE (reference sequence). The CDR3 sequence is CASSPGQGAIGVGETQYF. As DNA, the CDR3 is TGTGCCAGCAGCCCAGGACAGGGGGCGATCGGTGTTGGAGAGACCCAGTACTTC.

The genes are TRBV19 and TRBJ1-4; no clear D. Between the trimmed V and J ends, which lost 5 bases and 8 bases, there was a span of 9 bases. Per germline, CDR1 LNHDA and CDR2 SQIVND (reference sequence). The CDR3 contains 12 residues. The CDR3 DNA sequence: TGTGCCAGTAGTCCCGCCGTCGAAAAACTGTTTTTT. Translated, it gives CASSPAVEKLFF. Complete variable domain (other parts from reference TRBV19 and TRBJ1-4): DGGITQSPKYLFRKEGQNVTLSCEQNLNHDAMYWYRQDPGQGLRLIYYSQIVNDFQKGDIAEGYSVSREKKESFPLTVTSAQKNPTAFYLCASSPAVEKLFFGSGTQLSVL.

The chain has TRBV7-9 and TRBJ1-1; D is undetermined. Between the trimmed V and J ends, which lost 6 bases and 4 bases, there was a span of 9 bases. Germline CDR1 and CDR2: SEHNR and FQNEAQ (reference sequence). This CDR3 has 12 amino acids. The CDR3 DNA is TGTGCCAGCAGGCCAGGCGGCACTGAAGCTTTCTTT. This translates into CASRPGGTEAFF. The full variable domain, rest sourced from reference TRBV7-9 and TRBJ1-1, is DTGVSQNPRHKITKRGQNVTFRCDPISEHNRLYWYRQTLGQGPEFLTYFQNEAQLEKSRLLSDRFSAERPKGSFSTLEIQRTEQGDSAMYLCASRPGGTEAFFGQGTRLTVV.

The J gene is TRBJ2-2, the V gene TRBV10-2, with D unclear. Trimming shortened V by 0 bases and J by 1 base, and 9 bases separated the two germline ends. This CDR3 is 16 amino acids long. CDR1 and CDR2 (germline): WSHSY, SAAADI. This CDR3 reads CASSESGLMNTGELFF. The CDR3 DNA is TGCGCCAGCAGTGAGTCAGGATTGATGAACACCGGGGAGCTGTTTTTT.

The genes are TRBV28 and TRBJ1-4; D uncertain. Trimming removed 3 bases from V and 3 bases from J, with 8 bases in between. The germline V gene encodes CDR1 MDHEN and CDR2 SYDVKM. The CDR3 is made up of 14 amino acids. This chain's CDR3 is CASSFDWANEKLFF. The CDR3 nucleotides read TGTGCCAGCAGTTTTGACTGGGCTAATGAAAAACTGTTTTTT.

V gene TRBV29-1 combines with J gene TRBJ1-1, with TRBD1 matching over 9 bases. The trim removed 7 bases at V and 6 bases at J, leaving 12 bases unmatched. Germline assignment: CDR1 SQVTM and CDR2 ANQGSEA. The CDR3 consists of 14 residues. DNA for the CDR3: TGCAGCGCTGCCTTGGGACAGGGAACTTCTGAAGCTTTCTTT. This gives the protein CSAALGQGTSEAFF.

V gene TRBV5-8 combines with J gene TRBJ2-6; no firm D call. CDR1 and CDR2 (germline): SGHTS, YDEGEE. V lost 2 bases, J lost 1 base, and 7 bases lay in between. This CDR3 spans 15 amino acids. The CDR3 protein is CASSFGLSGANVLTF. DNA of the CDR3: TGTGCCAGCAGCTTCGGTCTTTCTGGGGCCAACGTCCTGACTTTC.

The chain recombines TRBV6-1 with TRBJ1-5; TRBD1 is a possible D gene (5 bases). Germline values: CDR1 MNHNS, CDR2 SASEGT. V was shortened by 5 bases and J by 7 bases, with 15 bases between the two germline ends. The CDR3 contains 14 residues. The CDR3 here is CASSPRVDGQPQHF. CDR3 coding DNA: TGTGCCAGCAGTCCCAGGGTTGACGGCCAGCCCCAGCATTTT.

The V call is TRBV7-2, the J call TRBJ2-5; possibly TRBD2 for D (6 bases). The V and J ends lost 3 bases and 12 bases respectively, with 23 bases between them. The CDR3 has 15 residues. CDR1 and CDR2 (germline): SGHTA, FQGNSA. CDR3 nucleotide sequence: TGTGCCAGCAGCTTGCGGGACGGCTCGCCAGCTCGGGAGTACTTC. Translating gives CASSLRDGSPAREYF. Using reference TRBV7-2 and TRBJ2-5 for the parts outside the CDR3, the full variable domain is GAGVSQSPSNKVTEKGKDVELRCDPISGHTALYWYRQSLGQGLEFLIYFQGNSAPDKSGLPSDRFSAERTGGSVSTLTIQRTQQEDSAVYLCASSLRDGSPAREYFGPGTRLLVL.